These 19 T cell receptor beta chains were all obtained from the same sample, sequenced in a study of identical twins. TCRdb called the 5' RACE reads again in MiXCR, with one record for every CDR3 protein. The data hold more than 1.5 million distinct CDR3 sequences, with less than 35% observed a single time. Source material: cord blood. These receptors all come from a newborn girl in good health.

The gene calls are TRBV7-2 and TRBJ2-1, with D tentatively TRBD1 or TRBD2 (5 bases each). The ends were cut back, 0 bases at V and 0 bases at J, with 9 bases in the middle. The CDR3 extends over 16 amino acids. Germline CDR1 reads SGHTA; CDR2 reads FQGNSA. The CDR3 loop is CASSLAGDGSYNEQFF. In DNA, the CDR3 is TGTGCCAGCAGCTTAGCCGGGGACGGCTCCTACAATGAGCAGTTCTTC.

As concerns this clonotype: The junction differs from germline at one of its ends, possibly a read error. The chain uses TRBV7-7 and TRBJ2-1; D might be TRBD2 (5 bases). CDR3 length: 16 residues. Germline CDR1 SSHAT, CDR2 FNYEAQ (reference sequence). The CDR3 loop is CASSPELGISYNEQFF. The CDR3 DNA follows: TGTGCTAGCAGCCCGGAACTAGGGATCTCCTACAATGAGCAGTTCTTC.

This clonotype turned up a few times. The chain joins TRBV6-5 to TRBJ2-3; TRBD2 matches 7 bases. Looked up from germline, CDR1 is MNHEY and CDR2 is SVGAGI. Trimming took 5 bases from V and 4 from J; bases not matched to a gene: 6. There are 14 residues in the CDR3. For the CDR3, the DNA is TGTGCCAGCAGTCTAAGACTAGCCCCAGATACGCAGTATTTT. The encoded protein is CASSLRLAPDTQYF.

This clonotype was detected a few times. The chain joins TRBV3-1 to TRBJ2-5; a possible D gene is TRBD2 (7 bases). Germline CDR1 and CDR2: LGHDT and YNNKEL (reference sequence). Trimming shortened V by 2 bases and J by 4 bases, and 14 bases separated the two germline ends. The CDR3 totals 15 residues. In DNA form, the CDR3 reads TGTGCCAGCAGCCAAATGGCGGGGGCCCCAGAGACCCAGTACTTC. Translated, it gives CASSQMAGAPETQYF.

In regard to this clonotype: Given a much more abundant clone one base away, this may be a read error. V and J are TRBV5-1 and TRBJ2-4, with D possibly TRBD1 on 5 matching bases. Germline V gene sequence: CDR1 SGHRS, CDR2 YFSETQ. The CDR3 runs to 14 residues. The V gene lost 1 base and the J gene lost 13 bases, with 18 bases spanning the gap. The CDR3 sequence is CASSLTRTYNEQYF. The CDR3 bases are TGCGCCAGCAGCTTGACGCGGACATACAATGAGCAGTACTTC. Combining the CDR3 with reference TRBV5-1 and TRBJ2-4 gives the whole variable domain KAGVTQTPRYLIKTRGQQVTLSCSPISGHRSVSWYQQTPGQGLQFLFEYFSETQRNKGNFPGRFSGRQFSNSRSEMNVSTLELGDSALYLCASSLTRTYNEQYFGAGTRLSVL.

V usage is TRBV7-2 and J usage is TRBJ2-4; 8 bases match TRBD2. The germline gives CDR1 SGHTA, CDR2 FQGNSA. This CDR3 is 17 amino acids long. Unmatched junction bases numbered 12, after V lost 0 bases and J lost 8 bases. The CDR3 loop reads CASSLAGGALGRHIQYF. The CDR3 region has the DNA TGTGCCAGCAGCTTAGCCGGGGGGGCCTTGGGTAGGCACATTCAGTACTTC.

The gene calls are TRBV7-2 and TRBJ1-2; D not resolved. This CDR3 is 17 amino acids long. V was cut by 0 bases and J by 0 bases, with 14 bases left in between. Germline CDR1 and CDR2: SGHTA and FQGNSA. DNA for the CDR3: TGTGCCAGCAGCTTAGCGGGTCGGGGAATAGCTAACTATGGCTACACCTTC. Protein: CASSLAGRGIANYGYTF.

This clonotype appeared a few times. The V gene is TRBV4-2, the J gene TRBJ2-5; 10 bases align to TRBD2. Per germline, CDR1 LGHNA and CDR2 YNFKEQ. The CDR3 loop spans 16 amino acids. V was pared by 3 bases and J by 5 bases, with 9 bases of the junction left unmatched. CDR3 in DNA: TGTGCCAGCAGCCATTTGAGCGGGGGGGCCATGGAGACCCAGTACTTC. This gives the protein CASSHLSGGAMETQYF.

This clonotype was seen a handful of times. J is TRBJ2-7 and V is TRBV27, with D perhaps TRBD1 or TRBD2 (7 bases each). There are 18 residues in the CDR3. The germline CDR1 and CDR2 sequences are MNHEY and SMNVEV (reference sequence). V shed 5 bases and J shed 9 bases, with 32 bases lying between them. The CDR3 DNA is TGTGCCAGCAGTGTCTTGACAGGGAGGGGGCCCTCCCGGCCGGGGCAGTACTTC. It is translated as CASSVLTGRGPSRPGQYF.

This clonotype was observed many times. The J gene is TRBJ2-7, the V gene TRBV28; D unresolved. The CDR3 consists of 14 residues. CDR1 is MDHEN and CDR2 is SYDVKM in the germline V gene. V was cut by 3 bases and J by 2 bases, with 11 bases left in between. Written as DNA, the CDR3 is TGTGCCAGCAGTTTCAGGACCGAAGCCTACGAGCAGTACTTC. Translating gives CASSFRTEAYEQYF.

There are a few counts of this clonotype. The chain has TRBV6-1 and TRBJ1-1; maybe TRBD1 (5 bases). Germline V gene data show CDR1 as MNHNS and CDR2 as SASEGT. CDR3 length equals 13 residues. Trimming pared 6 bases from V and 1 base from J, leaving 9 bases between. The CDR3 protein is CASRVGQNTEAFF. The CDR3, as DNA: TGTGCCAGCAGAGTTGGACAGAACACTGAAGCTTTCTTT.

This clonotype was found many times. The chain is built from TRBV6-5 and TRBJ2-1; 7 bases align to TRBD1. CDR1 is MNHEY, CDR2 SVGAGI, per germline. This CDR3 is 16 amino acids long. J gave up 4 bases and V 4 bases, and 10 bases lay outside the gene matches. CDR3 amino acids: CASSFLRGFIYNEQFF. In DNA form, the CDR3 reads TGTGCCAGCAGTTTCCTCAGGGGGTTCATTTACAATGAGCAGTTCTTC.

The chain has TRBV5-1 and TRBJ2-3, with TRBD2 matching 13 bases. J lost 4 bases, V lost 0 bases, and 5 bases had no gene match. This CDR3 spans 17 amino acids. Germline V gives CDR1 SGHRS, CDR2 YFSETQ. The CDR3 bases are TGCGCCAGCAGCTTGGTAGGACTAGCGGGAGTGGCAGATACGCAGTATTTT. It codes for CASSLVGLAGVADTQYF.

Comment on this clonotype: This may be a read error, as it is one base from a much larger clone. The chain combines TRBV3-1 with TRBJ1-2; D ambiguous. Germline V gene lookup returns CDR1 LGHDT and CDR2 YNNKEL (reference sequence). The CDR3 sequence is 16 residues long. The CDR3 spells CVSSQDENSLSYGYTF. The CDR3 DNA sequence: TGTGTCAGCAGCCAAGATGAAAACAGTCTCTCCTATGGCTACACCTTC.

This clonotype appeared a few times. V and J are TRBV27 and TRBJ1-1; D may be TRBD1 (5 bases). Trimming left V 3 bases short and J 3 bases short, with 23 bases between. This CDR3 has 18 amino acids. Per the germline V gene, CDR1 is MNHEY and CDR2 is SMNVEV (reference sequence). For the CDR3, the DNA is TGTGCCAGCAGTTTGCGCATTCCAGGGCCTAGGGGCTACACTGAAGCTTTCTTT. Residues: CASSLRIPGPRGYTEAFF.

CDR3 protein: CASSLRVTGMNTEAFF. The CDR3 DNA reads TGTGCCAGCAGTTTAAGGGTTACTGGTATGAACACTGAAGCTTTCTTT. The V gene is TRBV27, the J gene TRBJ1-1; D unresolved. The V gene's germline CDR1 is MNHEY and CDR2 SMNVEV (reference sequence). V lost 2 bases, J lost 0 bases, and 13 bases lay in between. CDR3 length equals 16 residues.

This clonotype was seen at least ten times. The genes are TRBV6-1 and TRBJ2-1; 10 bases match TRBD1. The V and J ends lost 6 bases and 4 bases, in that order; junction bases with no gene match: 3. Germline loops: CDR1 MNHNS, CDR2 SASEGT. The CDR3 has 14 residues. The CDR3 bases are TGTGCCAGCAGCCGGGACAGGGGTTACAATGAGCAGTTCTTC. It yields the protein CASSRDRGYNEQFF.

This chain links TRBV4-2 with TRBJ1-5, with D possibly being TRBD1 (5 bases). The germline V gene encodes CDR1 LGHNA and CDR2 YNFKEQ. V was cut by 4 bases and J by 2 bases, with 15 bases left in between. This CDR3 has 16 amino acids. Here the CDR3 reads CASSPAKGQGNQPQHF. The CDR3 nucleotides are TGTGCCAGCAGCCCAGCCAAGGGGCAGGGCAATCAGCCCCAGCATTTT.

The chain joins TRBV20-1 to TRBJ2-1; D gene unclear. The CDR3 runs 13 residues. Trimming took 3 bases from V and 10 from J, leaving 16 bases between them. The germline V gene encodes CDR1 DFQATT and CDR2 SNEGSKA (reference sequence). CDR3 in DNA: TGCAGTGCTAGTAAGGGCCCGACCTACGAGCAGTTCTTC. It encodes CSASKGPTYEQFF.